These T cell receptor beta chains were read from a single sample in a study of T cells in localized non-small cell lung cancer. Data came from immunoSEQ multiplex PCR; TCRdb stores just in-frame clones and leaves some out. The sample holds roughly 39,000 clones, around nine tenths seen once. Material: PBMCs, obtained before any cancer treatment. The receptors were gathered from a woman aged 35-75 years with stage II lung adenocarcinoma. Both conserved end residues are part of each CDR3. Fields, in order: J gene, clone size, D gene, V gene, CDR3 DNA, CDR3 protein. D genes are given only for firm matches. Part of the rows lack a size; the others show once, few, many or a class for expanded clones.

J gene: TRBJ2-5; clone size: once; D gene: NA; V gene: TRBV25-1; CDR3 DNA: TGTGCCAGCGGCCGAGAGACCCAGTACTTC; CDR3 protein: CASGRETQYF
J gene: TRBJ1-2; clone size: NA; D gene: NA; V gene: TRBV6-6; CDR3 DNA: TGTGCCAGCACCGGGGGGCGCGGCTACACCTTC; CDR3 protein: CASTGGRGYTF
J gene: TRBJ2-2; clone size: NA; D gene: TRBD2; V gene: TRBV9; CDR3 DNA: TGTGCCAGCAGCGCCAGCGGGGGGCCCGAAACCGGGGAGCTGTTTTTT; CDR3 protein: CASSASGGPETGELFF
J gene: TRBJ2-5; clone size: NA; D gene: TRBD2; V gene: TRBV4-1; CDR3 DNA: TGCGCCAGCAACAGAATAGCGGGAGAGCTGGAGACCCAGTACTTC; CDR3 protein: CASNRIAGELETQYF
J gene: TRBJ1-1; clone size: NA; D gene: TRBD1; V gene: TRBV10-2; CDR3 DNA: TGCGCCAGCATTTTCAGGGGGCGCGAGGCTACTGAAGCTTTCTTT; CDR3 protein: CASIFRGREATEAFF
J gene: TRBJ2-1; clone size: NA; D gene: TRBD2; V gene: TRBV11-2; CDR3 DNA: TGTGCCAGCAGCTTATGGCAGACTAGCGGGGGGGGTGAGCAGTTCTTC; CDR3 protein: CASSLWQTSGGGEQFF
J gene: TRBJ2-1; clone size: NA; D gene: TRBD1; V gene: TRBV7-9; CDR3 DNA: TGTGCCAGCAGCTCCTACAGGGGGCCCATTTACAATGAGCAGTTCTTC; CDR3 protein: CASSSYRGPIYNEQFF
J gene: TRBJ2-5; clone size: NA; D gene: NA; V gene: TRBV14; CDR3 DNA: TGTGCCAGCAGCCGCCGAGGGCCGGAGACCCAGTACTTC; CDR3 protein: CASSRRGPETQYF
J gene: TRBJ2-3; clone size: once; D gene: NA; V gene: TRBV6-6; CDR3 DNA: TGTGCCAGCAGTCGAAACCAGGGCACTAGCACAGATACGCAGTATTTT; CDR3 protein: CASSRNQGTSTDTQYF
J gene: TRBJ2-7; clone size: NA; D gene: TRBD1; V gene: TRBV5-1; CDR3 DNA: TGCGCCAGCAGCTCATCCGGGACAGGGGTTAACGAGCAGTACTTC; CDR3 protein: CASSSSGTGVNEQYF
J gene: TRBJ1-4; clone size: once; D gene: NA; V gene: TRBV19; CDR3 DNA: TGTGCCAGTAGACAGAGGCAGAATGAAAAACTGTTTTTT; CDR3 protein: CASRQRQNEKLFF
J gene: TRBJ2-7; clone size: NA; D gene: NA; V gene: TRBV28; CDR3 DNA: TGTGCCAGCAGTTTATTCAACGGGGCGCACTTC; CDR3 protein: CASSLFNGAHF
J gene: TRBJ2-3; clone size: once; D gene: TRBD1; V gene: TRBV6-1; CDR3 DNA: TGTGCCAGCAGTCTGGACAGGGGCGGTCAAGATACGCAGTATTTT; CDR3 protein: CASSLDRGGQDTQYF
J gene: TRBJ2-5; clone size: NA; D gene: NA; V gene: TRBV29-1; CDR3 DNA: TGCAGCGTTGAAGAAGCAAGTACGAAGAGCCAGTACTTC; CDR3 protein: CSVEEASTKSQYF
J gene: TRBJ2-1; clone size: NA; D gene: TRBD1; V gene: TRBV4-1; CDR3 DNA: TGCGCCAGCAGCCAAGATTCCTGGGGACAGGGCTACAATGAGCAGTTCTTC; CDR3 protein: CASSQDSWGQGYNEQFF
J gene: TRBJ2-7; clone size: NA; D gene: NA; V gene: TRBV5-6; CDR3 DNA: TGTGCCAGCAGCTTGGTAGAGGGGGCCTACGAGCAGTACTTC; CDR3 protein: CASSLVEGAYEQYF
J gene: TRBJ2-3; clone size: NA; D gene: TRBD1; V gene: TRBV18; CDR3 DNA: TGTGCCAGCTCACCATTATTACCGGGACAGCCCACAGATACGCAGTATTTT; CDR3 protein: CASSPLLPGQPTDTQYF
J gene: TRBJ1-6; clone size: once; D gene: NA; V gene: TRBV6-5; CDR3 DNA: TGTGCCAGTGGACAGATGTATAATTCACCCCTCCACTTT; CDR3 protein: CASGQMYNSPLHF
J gene: TRBJ2-5; clone size: NA; D gene: NA; V gene: TRBV15; CDR3 DNA: TGTGCCACCAGCAGAGCACAGACTGGGGGCCAAGAGACCCAGTACTTC; CDR3 protein: CATSRAQTGGQETQYF
J gene: TRBJ1-2; clone size: NA; D gene: NA; V gene: TRBV7-2; CDR3 DNA: TGTGCCAGCAGCCCCCTGGCCTATGGCTACACCTTC; CDR3 protein: CASSPLAYGYTF
J gene: TRBJ2-7; clone size: once; D gene: TRBD2; V gene: TRBV9; CDR3 DNA: TGTGCCAGCAGCGCTCACACGGGACTAGCGGGAGCCTCCTACGAGCAGTACTTC; CDR3 protein: CASSAHTGLAGASYEQYF
J gene: TRBJ2-3; clone size: NA; D gene: TRBD2; V gene: TRBV15; CDR3 DNA: TGTGCCACCAGCAGAGATTCCGTAGCGGGAGGGCGATCAGATACGCAGTATTTT; CDR3 protein: CATSRDSVAGGRSDTQYF
J gene: TRBJ2-1; clone size: NA; D gene: TRBD2; V gene: TRBV2; CDR3 DNA: TGTGCCAGCAGTTGGACTAGCGGGAGATCTAGGGAGCAGTTCTTC; CDR3 protein: CASSWTSGRSREQFF
J gene: TRBJ2-3; clone size: NA; D gene: TRBD2; V gene: TRBV28; CDR3 DNA: TGTGCCAGCAAAGGCCGACCCGGGACTAGCGGCACAGATACGCAGTATTTT; CDR3 protein: CASKGRPGTSGTDTQYF
J gene: TRBJ1-1; clone size: NA; D gene: TRBD1; V gene: TRBV19; CDR3 DNA: TGTGCCAGTAGGACCGGGACAGGATCCACTGAAGCTTTCTTT; CDR3 protein: CASRTGTGSTEAFF
J gene: TRBJ2-2; clone size: NA; D gene: NA; V gene: TRBV19; CDR3 DNA: TGTGCCAGTAGGATGATACAAGCCGGGGAGCTGTTTTTT; CDR3 protein: CASRMIQAGELFF
J gene: TRBJ2-7; clone size: NA; D gene: TRBD1; V gene: TRBV5-1; CDR3 DNA: TGCGCCAGCAGCAATTCCGGTTTGGGACAGGGCGGATACGAGCAGTACTTC; CDR3 protein: CASSNSGLGQGGYEQYF
J gene: TRBJ2-4; clone size: once; D gene: NA; V gene: TRBV6-6; CDR3 DNA: TGTGCCAGCAGTACAGGGCTAGCCAAAAACATTCAGTACTTC; CDR3 protein: CASSTGLAKNIQYF
J gene: TRBJ1-6; clone size: NA; D gene: NA; V gene: TRBV28; CDR3 DNA: TGTGCCAGCATCTTCAGAATGTTTCAGGGCTATAATTCACCCCTCCACTTT; CDR3 protein: CASIFRMFQGYNSPLHF
J gene: TRBJ1-6; clone size: NA; D gene: NA; V gene: TRBV5-1; CDR3 DNA: TGCGCCAGCAGCTGGTCCCCGGGGACTAACAATTCACCCCTCCACTTT; CDR3 protein: CASSWSPGTNNSPLHF